The rows below give T cell receptor beta chains drawn from one sample of a study of cytomegalovirus exposure and HLA in healthy donors. Sequencing used immunoSEQ multiplex PCR; TCRdb keeps in-frame clones, though not all of them. The sample includes under 150,000 clones, approximately 80% of them seen just once. The specimen sequenced was PBMCs. These receptors all come from a woman in her 30s in good health and CMV-seronegative. The CDR3 runs from the conserved cysteine through the conserved F or W. D genes are given only for firm matches. Only part of the rows carry a size: once, few, many, or a class if the clone is expanded.

V gene	clone size	J gene	D gene	CDR3 protein	CDR3 DNA
TRBV4-1	-	TRBJ2-5	-	CASSQDNAGSQYF	TGCGCCAGCAGCCAAGATAACGCAGGGTCCCAGTACTTC
TRBV6-1	once	TRBJ2-3	-	CAITLPVEADTQYF	TGTGCCATTACCCTCCCGGTCGAAGCAGATACGCAGTATTTT
TRBV19	-	TRBJ2-7	-	CASSPGGPYEQYF	TGTGCCAGTAGTCCAGGAGGCCCCTACGAGCAGTACTTC
TRBV5-1	-	TRBJ1-6	TRBD1	CASSPGRGQGDQNSPLHF	TGCGCCAGCAGCCCGGGTAGGGGACAGGGAGACCAGAATTCACCCCTCCACTTT
TRBV6-1	-	TRBJ2-5	-	CAAGAPGQETQYF	TGTGCCGCAGGGGCCCCGGGCCAAGAGACCCAGTACTTC
TRBV19	-	TRBJ2-7	TRBD1	CASSRRDRSSYEQYF	TGTGCCAGTAGTCGCCGGGACAGGAGCTCCTACGAGCAGTACTTC
TRBV7-8	-	TRBJ2-7	TRBD1	CASSLGQGPSYEQYF	TGTGCCAGCAGCTTAGGACAGGGGCCTTCCTACGAGCAGTACTTC
TRBV28	-	TRBJ1-1	-	CASSGGYGAFF	TGTGCCAGCAGCGGGGGATATGGAGCTTTCTTT
TRBV15	-	TRBJ2-5	TRBD2	CATSKGLAGGEETQYF	TGTGCCACCAGCAAGGGACTAGCGGGAGGGGAGGAGACCCAGTACTTC
TRBV7-9	-	TRBJ2-7	TRBD1	CASSYRDRERYEQYF	TGTGCCAGCAGCTACCGGGACAGGGAAAGATACGAGCAGTACTTC
TRBV6-1	once	TRBJ1-2	-	CASTSGSSNYGYTF	TGTGCCAGCACCTCAGGTTCCTCTAACTATGGCTACACCTTC
TRBV9	-	TRBJ2-1	TRBD2	CASSATSGRSYNEQFF	TGTGCCAGCAGCGCAACTAGCGGCCGCAGTTACAATGAGCAGTTCTTC
TRBV28	-	TRBJ1-5	-	CASSGGNQPQHF	TGTGCCAGCAGCGGGGGCAATCAGCCCCAGCATTTT
TRBV6-1	-	TRBJ1-5	-	CASSENEGEDQPQHF	TGTGCCAGCAGTGAAAATGAAGGGGAAGATCAGCCCCAGCATTTT
TRBV19	-	TRBJ1-1	TRBD1	CASTTNPAGGTEAFF	TGTGCCAGTACCACAAACCCGGCAGGGGGCACTGAAGCTTTCTTT